The rows below give T cell receptor beta chains drawn from one sample of a study of tumor-infiltrating lymphocytes in primary liver carcinoma. TCRdb independently ran MiXCR on the multiplex PCR reads; one entry per CDR3 protein. The data contain almost 200,000 distinct CDR3 sequences, about 61% of them singletons. Sequencing input: peripheral blood. The source is a woman between 55 and 75 years old with primary liver carcinoma and hepatitis B virus infection. CDR3s include the opening cysteine and the closing phenylalanine or tryptophan. A D gene is named only where the DNA matches it firmly. The size field is filled for only some rows; it gives once, few, many or a size class.

size: many; V: TRBV5-6; J: TRBJ1-1; D: -; DNA: TGTGCCAGCAGCTCTCGGAACACTGAAGCTTTCTTT; CDR3: CASSSRNTEAFF
size: -; V: TRBV4-2; J: TRBJ2-1; D: TRBD2; DNA: TGTGCCAACAGCCCCGGAGGTGGCGGGGGCTACAATGAGCAGTTCTTC; CDR3: CANSPGGGGGYNEQFF
size: -; V: TRBV11-1; J: TRBJ2-1; D: TRBD1; DNA: TGTGCCAGCAGCTTAGCGCTATTCGACAGGGAGTATGAGCAGTTCTTC; CDR3: CASSLALFDREYEQFF
size: many; V: TRBV6-1; J: TRBJ1-2; D: -; DNA: TGTGCCAGCAGTGAGTCCAGGGAGAACGGCTACACCTTC; CDR3: CASSESRENGYTF
size: -; V: TRBV28; J: TRBJ2-1; D: TRBD2; DNA: TGTGCCAGCAGTTCCGGGGTAGCGGGAAGTGAGCAGTTCTTC; CDR3: CASSSGVAGSEQFF
size: -; V: TRBV11-3; J: TRBJ2-2; D: -; DNA: TGTGCCAGCAGCCCAGCAGGAACCGCCGGGGAGCTGTTTTTT; CDR3: CASSPAGTAGELFF
size: many; V: TRBV5-4; J: TRBJ2-2; D: -; DNA: TGTGCCAGCAGCTTGTCAAGCACCGGGGAGCTGTTTTTT; CDR3: CASSLSSTGELFF
size: -; V: TRBV12-3/TRBV12-4; J: TRBJ1-2; D: TRBD1; DNA: TGTGCCAGCAGTTTAGGTGGGGGACAGATCCATGGCTACACCTTC; CDR3: CASSLGGGQIHGYTF
size: -; V: TRBV11-2; J: TRBJ2-5; D: TRBD2; DNA: TGTGCTAGCAGCTCCCGGACTAGCGGGGCTTCGGGGACCCAGTACTTC; CDR3: CASSSRTSGASGTQYF
size: many; V: TRBV6-1; J: TRBJ2-5; D: -; DNA: TGTGCCAGCACCCCCCTGAGAGGGAAGCGACGAGAGACCCAGTACTTC; CDR3: CASTPLRGKRRETQYF
size: many; V: TRBV29-1; J: TRBJ2-1; D: TRBD2; DNA: TGCAGCACAACGGGAGGCCAGGGTGAGTCCTACAATGAGCAGTTCTTC; CDR3: CSTTGGQGESYNEQFF
size: -; V: TRBV6-1; J: TRBJ2-3; D: TRBD2; DNA: TGTGCCAGCACCGGACAATCGATTAGCGGGCTTGGCACAGATACGCAGTATTTT; CDR3: CASTGQSISGLGTDTQYF
size: -; V: TRBV7-2; J: TRBJ2-5; D: -; DNA: TGTGCCAGTAGCTTAGTAGGACAGCGTAGAGAGACCCAGTACTTC; CDR3: CASSLVGQRRETQYF
size: -; V: TRBV11-1; J: TRBJ2-2; D: -; DNA: TGTGTCATCAGCGCCGCCGGGGAGCTGTTTTTT; CDR3: CVISAAGELFF
size: -; V: TRBV2; J: TRBJ2-7; D: TRBD1; DNA: TGTGCCAGCAGTGAAGGACAGGGTATCAACGAGCAGTACTTC; CDR3: CASSEGQGINEQYF
size: -; V: TRBV5-8; J: TRBJ2-4; D: -; DNA: TGTGCCAGCAGCTTGGGGACTGTAAATCTAGCCAAAAACATTCAGTACTTC; CDR3: CASSLGTVNLAKNIQYF
size: -; V: TRBV11-2; J: TRBJ2-7; D: -; DNA: TGTGCCAGCAGCTCAGGAACACACGAGCAGTACTTC; CDR3: CASSSGTHEQYF
size: many; V: TRBV29-1; J: TRBJ2-1; D: -; DNA: TGCAGCGTTGTAGGCAGGTCCTCCTACAATGAGCAGTTCTTC; CDR3: CSVVGRSSYNEQFF
size: -; V: TRBV29-1; J: TRBJ1-2; D: TRBD1; DNA: TGCGAGGCGGGACAGGGTGCGTACGGCTACACCTTC; CDR3: CEAGQGAYGYTF
size: -; V: TRBV28; J: TRBJ1-5; D: -; DNA: TGTGCCAGCAGGAGAAAGCAGGGTTACTGGGGCCATCAGCCCCAGCATTTT; CDR3: CASRRKQGYWGHQPQHF
size: -; V: TRBV5-4; J: TRBJ2-3; D: -; DNA: TGTGCCAGCAGCTTCGGGACGAGAGCCGGCACAGATACGCAGTATTTT; CDR3: CASSFGTRAGTDTQYF
size: -; V: TRBV11-2; J: TRBJ2-5; D: -; DNA: TGTGCCATTAGCAAGAGATTACAAGAGACCCAGTACTTC; CDR3: CAISKRLQETQYF